A single sample gave rise to the 10 T cell receptor beta chains below, sequenced in a study of blood T cell repertoires in COVID-19. Profiling relied on immunoSEQ multiplex PCR, and the TCRdb table lists in-frame clones only, not all of them. This table has approximately 250,000 clones, approximately 90% appearing once. Sequencing was carried out using PBMCs or T cells enriched from blood (not recorded which). These receptors were collected from a young woman with acute COVID-19.

The J gene is TRBJ2-2, the V gene TRBV2; D perhaps matches TRBD2 (6 bases). Trimming removed 1 base from V and 4 bases from J, with 10 bases in between. Germline CDR1 reads SNHLY; CDR2 reads FYNNEI. The length of the CDR3 is 15 residues. CDR3 region: CASSEEAEGTGELFF. The CDR3 DNA reads TGTGCCAGCAGTGAAGAGGCGGAGGGCACCGGGGAGCTGTTTTTT.

This sequence joins TRBV10-3 and TRBJ1-2; the match to TRBD1 covers 9 bases. This CDR3 region has 14 residues. CDR1 is ENHRY, CDR2 SYGVKD, per germline. V dropped 6 bases and J dropped 0; count of bases not matched to a gene: 2. As DNA, the CDR3 is TGTGCCATCAGGGGACAGGGAACTAACTATGGCTACACCTTC. Translating gives CAIRGQGTNYGYTF.

The chain carries TRBV7-2 and TRBJ2-1, with TRBD2 matching 11 bases. The germline CDR1 and CDR2 sequences are SGHTA and FQGNSA. This CDR3 is 16 amino acids long. J gave up 5 bases and V 5 bases, and 8 bases lay outside the gene matches. Here the CDR3 DNA reads TGTGCCAGCAGCACGATACTAGCGGGAGTGAACAATGAGCAGTTCTTC. Translation gives CASSTILAGVNNEQFF.

V gene TRBV24-1 combines with J gene TRBJ2-1; TRBD2 matches 13 bases. V lost 4 bases, J lost 2 bases, and 4 bases stayed unmatched. The CDR3 is made up of 17 amino acids. CDR1 is KGHDR and CDR2 is SFDVKD in the germline V gene. CDR3 amino acids: CATSEPGLAGAYNEQFF. The DNA for the CDR3 is TGTGCCACCAGTGAGCCAGGACTAGCGGGAGCCTACAATGAGCAGTTCTTC.

This chain links TRBV10-3 with TRBJ1-2; weak D call: TRBD1 (5 bases). Germline CDR1 ENHRY, CDR2 SYGVKD. This CDR3 spans 14 amino acids. Between the trimmed V and J ends, which lost 2 bases and 4 bases, there was a span of 11 bases. CDR3 in amino acids: CAISEGHNTYGYTF. For the CDR3, the DNA is TGTGCCATCAGTGAGGGACATAACACCTATGGCTACACCTTC.

This chain joins TRBV10-1 and TRBJ2-1; D is undetermined. The V gene's germline CDR1 is WNHNN and CDR2 SYGVQD (reference sequence). V lost 2 bases and J lost 9, with 5 bases in between. The length of the CDR3 is 11 residues. The CDR3 reads CASSEESEQFF. DNA for the CDR3: TGCGCCAGCAGTGAGGAGAGTGAGCAGTTCTTC.

The chain employs TRBV5-1 and TRBJ2-7; 12 bases match TRBD2. The CDR3 spans 19 residues. V shed 2 bases, J shed 5 bases, and the junction held 17 bases outside the gene matches. Germline CDR1 reads SGHRS; CDR2 reads YFSETQ. For the CDR3, the DNA is TGCGCCAGCAGCTTAGGACTAGCGGGATCGGCCCCTGCGCCGAACGAGCAGTACTTC. It yields the protein CASSLGLAGSAPAPNEQYF.

The genes are TRBV11-2 and TRBJ2-7; TRBD2 is a possible D gene (5 bases). V was clipped by 3 bases and J by 2 bases, with 14 bases between them. Germline lookup yields CDR1 SGHAT and CDR2 FQNNGV. The length of the CDR3 is 15 residues. The CDR3 loop reads CASSFYSGGPYEQYF. The CDR3 DNA reads as TGTGCCAGCAGCTTCTATTCTGGCGGGCCCTACGAGCAGTACTTC.

The table lists this clone with a few counts. V is TRBV9 and J is TRBJ2-2, with D possibly TRBD2 on 5 matching bases. Per the germline V gene, CDR1 is SGDLS and CDR2 is YYNGEE. The CDR3 length is 15 residues. V lost 4 bases, J lost 0 bases, and 10 bases lay in between. The CDR3 is CASSSTNANTGELFF. Here the CDR3 DNA reads TGTGCCAGCAGCTCGACTAACGCGAACACCGGGGAGCTGTTTTTT.

The chain has TRBV6-5 and TRBJ1-5, with TRBD1 as a possible D gene (6 bases). Trimming took off 9 bases at V and 3 bases at J, with 12 bases between the two ends. The CDR3 consists of 13 residues. The germline CDR1 and CDR2 sequences are MNHEY and SVGAGI. CDR3: CASRTVFNQPQHF. The CDR3 nucleotides read TGTGCCAGTAGGACAGTTTTCAATCAGCCCCAGCATTTT.